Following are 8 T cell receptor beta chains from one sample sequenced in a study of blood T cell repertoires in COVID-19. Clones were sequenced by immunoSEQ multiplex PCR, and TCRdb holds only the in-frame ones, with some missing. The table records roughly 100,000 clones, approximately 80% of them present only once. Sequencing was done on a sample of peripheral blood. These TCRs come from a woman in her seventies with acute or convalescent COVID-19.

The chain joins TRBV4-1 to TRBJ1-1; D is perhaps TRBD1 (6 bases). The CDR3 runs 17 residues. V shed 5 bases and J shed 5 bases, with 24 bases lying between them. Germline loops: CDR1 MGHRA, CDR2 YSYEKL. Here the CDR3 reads CASSFLFGVRGGTEAFF. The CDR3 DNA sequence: TGCGCCAGCAGCTTCCTCTTCGGCGTCAGGGGCGGTACTGAAGCTTTCTTT.

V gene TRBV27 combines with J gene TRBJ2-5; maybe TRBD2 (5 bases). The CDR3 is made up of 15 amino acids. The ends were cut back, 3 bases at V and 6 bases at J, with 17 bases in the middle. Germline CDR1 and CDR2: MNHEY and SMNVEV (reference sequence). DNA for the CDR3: TGTGCCAGCAGTTTTTTGTTTGGGGTCGGGAAGACCCAGTACTTC. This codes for CASSFLFGVGKTQYF.

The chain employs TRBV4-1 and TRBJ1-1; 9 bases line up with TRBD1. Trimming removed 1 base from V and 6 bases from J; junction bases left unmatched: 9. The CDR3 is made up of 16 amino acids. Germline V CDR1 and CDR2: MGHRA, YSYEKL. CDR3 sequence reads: CASSQGRRTGDPEAFF. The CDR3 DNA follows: TGCGCCAGCAGCCAAGGAAGACGGACAGGGGACCCTGAAGCTTTCTTT.

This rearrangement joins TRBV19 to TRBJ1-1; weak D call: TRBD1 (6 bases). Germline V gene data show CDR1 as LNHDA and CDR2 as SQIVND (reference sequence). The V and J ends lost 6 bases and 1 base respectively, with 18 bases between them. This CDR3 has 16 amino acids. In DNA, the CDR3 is TGTGCCAGTAGCGACCCCCGTGGACAGTGGAACACTGAAGCTTTCTTT. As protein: CASSDPRGQWNTEAFF.

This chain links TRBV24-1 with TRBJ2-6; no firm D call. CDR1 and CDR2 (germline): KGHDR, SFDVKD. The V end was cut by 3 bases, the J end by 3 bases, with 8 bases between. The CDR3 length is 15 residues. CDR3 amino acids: CATSDARGGANVLTF. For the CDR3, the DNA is TGTGCCACCAGTGATGCAAGAGGTGGGGCCAACGTCCTGACTTTC.

CDR3 sequence: CASSLDSAYGYTF. In nucleotides, the CDR3 is TGTGCCAGCAGCTTAGACAGCGCGTATGGCTACACCTTC. The chain links TRBV5-4 to TRBJ1-2, with D possibly TRBD1 on 5 matching bases. Germline CDR1 reads SGHNT; CDR2 reads YYREEE (reference sequence). V was pared by 2 bases and J by 5 bases, with 10 bases between. This CDR3 comprises 13 residues.

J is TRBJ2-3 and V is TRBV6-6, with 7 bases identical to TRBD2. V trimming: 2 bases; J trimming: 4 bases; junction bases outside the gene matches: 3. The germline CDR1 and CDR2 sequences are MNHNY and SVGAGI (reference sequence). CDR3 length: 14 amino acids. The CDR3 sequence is CASSYMGGSDTQYF. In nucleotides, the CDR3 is TGTGCCAGCAGTTACATGGGGGGGTCAGATACGCAGTATTTT.

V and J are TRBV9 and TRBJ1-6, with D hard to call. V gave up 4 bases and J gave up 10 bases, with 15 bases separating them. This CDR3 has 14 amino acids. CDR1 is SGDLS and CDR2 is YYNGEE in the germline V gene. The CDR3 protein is CASSSVTGMSPLHF. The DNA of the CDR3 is TGTGCCAGCAGCTCCGTGACCGGGATGTCACCCCTCCACTTT.